Following are 6 T cell receptor beta chains from one sample sequenced in a study of Ad26.COV2.S vaccination and SARS-CoV-2 variants. Sample treatment: roughly 18 received Ad26.COV2.S at low or high dose, single or two shots; five or six received placebo; per-sample allocation not given. The samples date from day 63 after the first vaccine or placebo injection. Assay used: immunoSEQ multiplex PCR; TCRdb lists only in-frame clones, some missing. The repertoire consists of 450,000 to 550,000 clones, with about 88% occurring once and the leading ten covering just over 2.5%. The material was peripheral blood, obtained in a trial of Ad26.COV2.S vaccine versus placebo. Source of these receptors: a person between 18 and 65 years old who received the Ad26.COV2.S COVID-19 vaccine or a placebo.

The chain links TRBV6-5 to TRBJ2-5; the D is unclear. Trimming removed 2 bases from V and 4 bases from J, with 11 bases in between. The V gene's germline CDR1 is MNHEY and CDR2 SVGAGI. The CDR3 length is 14 residues. DNA of the CDR3: TGTGCCAGCAGTTACAGTCCAGCCCGAGAGACCCAGTACTTC. Its protein is CASSYSPARETQYF.

This rearrangement joins TRBV27 to TRBJ1-1; maybe TRBD1 (5 bases). V dropped 1 base and J dropped 4 bases, with 16 bases sitting between them. Per germline, CDR1 MNHEY and CDR2 SMNVEV (reference sequence). The CDR3 length is 16 residues. The CDR3 loop is CASSLLFRGGSTEAFF. The CDR3 nucleotides are TGTGCCAGCAGTTTATTATTTCGGGGGGGGAGCACTGAAGCTTTCTTT.

The V call is TRBV18, the J call TRBJ2-1; 9 bases match TRBD1. V shed 4 bases and J 8 bases; nucleotides not matched to a gene: 12. In germline, CDR1 is KGHSH, CDR2 LQKENI. The CDR3 is 16 amino acids. CDR3 bases: TGTGCCAGCTCACAACCGGGGACAGGGATGATGGATGAGCAGTTCTTC. Translating it yields CASSQPGTGMMDEQFF.

This chain links TRBV15 with TRBJ1-2; D may be TRBD1 (6 bases). This CDR3 region has 18 residues. Looked up from germline, CDR1 is LNHNV and CDR2 is YYDKDF (reference sequence). Trimming pared 0 bases from V and 6 bases from J, leaving 23 bases between. CDR3 coding DNA: TGTGCCACCAGCAGAGATATCATGAGACAGGCGACGGGGAATGGCTACACCTTC. This codes for CATSRDIMRQATGNGYTF.

The chain carries TRBV11-3 and TRBJ2-3; D may be TRBD2 (5 bases). The V gene's germline CDR1 is SGHNT and CDR2 YENEEA. The CDR3 is made up of 13 amino acids. The ends were cut back, 5 bases at V and 6 bases at J, with 12 bases in the middle. The CDR3 reads CASSQMKRDTQYF. In DNA form, the CDR3 reads TGTGCCAGCAGCCAGATGAAGCGGGATACGCAGTATTTT. Full variable domain (rest looked up from reference TRBV11-3 and TRBJ2-3): EAGVVQSPRYKIIEKKQPVAFWCNPISGHNTLYWYLQNLGQGPELLIRYENEEAVDDSQLPKDRFSAERLKGVDSTLKIQPAELGDSAVYLCASSQMKRDTQYFGPGTRLTVL.

The chain has TRBV7-2 and TRBJ2-2; 9 bases map to TRBD1. Germline values: CDR1 SGHTA, CDR2 FQGNSA. The CDR3 sequence is 17 residues long. With 7 bases clipped from V and 1 base from J, the junction kept 10 bases outside the gene matches. CDR3: CASTQPPGQGNTGELFF. The CDR3 DNA reads TGTGCCAGCACCCAGCCCCCGGGACAGGGGAACACCGGGGAGCTGTTTTTT.